The 3 T cell receptor beta chains below come from one sample, sequenced in a study of T cell repertoires in cytomegalovirus infection. Their antigen targets remain unknown. TCRdb reanalysed the reads using MiXCR and keeps one entry per CDR3 protein. The data contain approximately 270,000 distinct CDR3 sequences, less than 25% of them singletons. The sequencing used cultured PBMCs, collected from culture after CMV antigen stimulation. The receptor set was obtained from a human donor in good health (CMV status not recorded). Some clones in this sample may be carry-over from other donors' samples.

Many counts were recorded for this clonotype. The V call is TRBV7-2, the J call TRBJ2-5, with D unclear. Looked up from germline, CDR1 is SGHTA and CDR2 is FQGNSA. This CDR3 is built from 13 residues. Trimming left V 5 bases short and J 4 bases short, with 11 bases between. The CDR3 nucleotides read TGTGCCAGCAGCCGGTCCCAGGTAGAGACCCAGTACTTC. Its translation: CASSRSQVETQYF.

The V call is TRBV24-1, the J call TRBJ1-1; TRBD1 is a possible D gene (5 bases). CDR1 KGHDR and CDR2 SFDVKD come from the germline V gene. The CDR3 consists of 13 residues. V was shortened by 7 bases and J by 1 base, with 9 bases between the two germline ends. The CDR3 spells CATRAQGNTEAFF. CDR3 nucleotide sequence: TGTGCCACCAGAGCTCAGGGGAACACTGAAGCTTTCTTT.

At least ten counts were recorded for this clonotype. The chain is built from TRBV12-3 or TRBV12-4 and TRBJ1-2, with TRBD1 identical over 10 bases. This CDR3 has 13 residues. The J segment lost 5 bases and the V segment lost 3 bases, leaving 0 bases of the junction unmatched. The DNA of the CDR3 is TGTGCCAGCAGTTTGGGACAGGGGTATGGCTACACCTTC. It translates to CASSLGQGYGYTF.